This T cell receptor beta chain was recorded in a study of T cells after yellow fever vaccination. From the 5' RACE reads, TCRdb called clonotypes with MiXCR, one entry per CDR3 protein. The sample consists of about 220,000 distinct CDR3 sequences, 3.2% of them appearing once. CDR1 and CDR2 (germline): SGHTA, FQGNSA. The CDR3 has 17 amino acids. V was trimmed by 0 bases and J by 4 bases, leaving 16 bases between them. The receptor was derived from a man younger than 30 who received the YFV17D yellow fever vaccine. V gene TRBV7-2 combines with J gene TRBJ1-3, with D perhaps TRBD1 (5 bases). The specimen was CD4+ T cells sorted from PBMCs, collected 10 days after the yellow fever booster vaccination. The CDR3: CASSLASGRAAGNTIYF. In DNA, the CDR3 is TGTGCCAGCAGCTTAGCGAGCGGCAGGGCGGCGGGAAACACCATATATTTT.